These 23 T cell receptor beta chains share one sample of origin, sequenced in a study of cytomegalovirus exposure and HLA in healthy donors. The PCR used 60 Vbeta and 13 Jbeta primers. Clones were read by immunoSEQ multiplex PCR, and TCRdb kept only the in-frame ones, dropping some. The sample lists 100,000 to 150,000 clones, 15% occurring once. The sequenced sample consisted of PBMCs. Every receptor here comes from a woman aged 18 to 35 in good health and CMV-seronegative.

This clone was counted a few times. The CDR3 DNA sequence: TGTGCCAGCAGCGCATCCGGGACAGGGGTGAACACTGAAGCTTTCTTT. Protein: CASSASGTGVNTEAFF. The J gene is TRBJ1-1, the V gene TRBV9, with 10 bases fitting TRBD1. The junction had 5 bases not matched to a gene; V was cut back by 3 bases and J by 0 bases. The V gene's germline CDR1 is SGDLS and CDR2 YYNGEE. The CDR3 has 16 residues.

DNA of the CDR3: TGTGCCAGCAGCTCCACCGAACAGGGAACAGATACGCAGTATTTT. The encoded protein is CASSSTEQGTDTQYF. The rearrangement links TRBV7-9 to TRBJ2-3; D possibly corresponds to TRBD1 (6 bases). CDR1 is SEHNR and CDR2 is FQNEAQ in the germline V gene (reference sequence). The CDR3 has 15 amino acids. V gave up 4 bases and J gave up 3 bases, with 14 bases separating them.

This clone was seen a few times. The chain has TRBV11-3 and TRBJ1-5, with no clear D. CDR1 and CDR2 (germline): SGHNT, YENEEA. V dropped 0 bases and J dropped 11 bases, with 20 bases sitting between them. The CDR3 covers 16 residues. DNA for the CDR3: TGTGCCAGCAGCTTAGATCCCGACGGCCAACGGGGTTCCCAGCATTTT. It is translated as CASSLDPDGQRGSQHF.

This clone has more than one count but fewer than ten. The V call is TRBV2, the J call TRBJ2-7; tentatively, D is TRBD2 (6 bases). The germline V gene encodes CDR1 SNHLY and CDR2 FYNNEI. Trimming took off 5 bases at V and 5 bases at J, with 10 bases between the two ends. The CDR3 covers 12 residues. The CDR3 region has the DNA TGTGCCAGCAGTCAGACTAGAAACGAGCAGTACTTC. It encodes CASSQTRNEQYF.

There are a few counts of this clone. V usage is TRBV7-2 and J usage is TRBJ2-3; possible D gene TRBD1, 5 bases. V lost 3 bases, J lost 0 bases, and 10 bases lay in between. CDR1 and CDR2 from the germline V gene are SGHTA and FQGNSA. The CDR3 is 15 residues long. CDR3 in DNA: TGTGCCAGCAGCTTCACGACAGAGAGCACAGATACGCAGTATTTT. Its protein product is CASSFTTESTDTQYF.

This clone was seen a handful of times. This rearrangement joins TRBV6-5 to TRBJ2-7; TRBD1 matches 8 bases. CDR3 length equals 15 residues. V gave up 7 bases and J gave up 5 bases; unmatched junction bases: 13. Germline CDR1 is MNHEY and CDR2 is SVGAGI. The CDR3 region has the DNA TGTGCCAGCACCTTACTACAGGGGGGTTGGAACGAGCAGTACTTC. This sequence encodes CASTLLQGGWNEQYF.

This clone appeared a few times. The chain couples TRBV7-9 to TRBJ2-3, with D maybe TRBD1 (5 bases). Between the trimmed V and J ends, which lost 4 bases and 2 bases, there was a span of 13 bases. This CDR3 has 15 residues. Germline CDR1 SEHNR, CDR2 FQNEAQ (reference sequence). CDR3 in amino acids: CASSSQGGATDTQYF. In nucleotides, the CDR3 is TGTGCCAGCAGCTCCCAAGGTGGGGCCACAGATACGCAGTATTTT.

The CDR3 DNA follows: TGTGCCAGCAGGGAGGGACTAGCGGACACCTACGAGCAGTACTTC. Encoded protein: CASREGLADTYEQYF. The chain joins TRBV5-5 to TRBJ2-7, with 11 bases aligning to TRBD2. The CDR3 is 15 residues long. CDR1 and CDR2 from the germline V gene are SGHKS and YYEKEE (reference sequence). Unmatched junction bases numbered 6, after V lost 5 bases and J lost 2 bases.

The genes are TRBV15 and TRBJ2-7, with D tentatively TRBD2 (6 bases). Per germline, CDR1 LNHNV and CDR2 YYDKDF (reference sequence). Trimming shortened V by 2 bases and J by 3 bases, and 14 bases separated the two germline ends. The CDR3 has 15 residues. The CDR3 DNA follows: TGTGCCACCAGCAGATCCCAGGCGGGGTTCTACGAGCAGTACTTC. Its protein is CATSRSQAGFYEQYF.

The CDR3 sequence is CASSVGDGGLYEQYF. The CDR3 DNA sequence: TGTGCCAGCAGCGTAGGAGACGGGGGGCTATACGAGCAGTACTTC. V and J are TRBV9 and TRBJ2-7, with D possibly being TRBD2 (7 bases). V gave up 0 bases and J gave up 4 bases, with 14 bases separating them. The CDR3 covers 15 residues. Germline CDR1 is SGDLS and CDR2 is YYNGEE.

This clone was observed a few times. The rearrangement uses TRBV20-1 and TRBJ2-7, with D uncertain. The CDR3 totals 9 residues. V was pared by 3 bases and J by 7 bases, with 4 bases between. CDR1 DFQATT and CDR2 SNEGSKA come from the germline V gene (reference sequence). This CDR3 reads CSASREQYF. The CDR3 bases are TGCAGTGCTAGCCGGGAGCAGTACTTC.

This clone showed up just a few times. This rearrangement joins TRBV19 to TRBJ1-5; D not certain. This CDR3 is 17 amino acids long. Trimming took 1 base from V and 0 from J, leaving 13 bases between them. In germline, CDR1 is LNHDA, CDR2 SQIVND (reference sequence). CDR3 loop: CASSIAPGRHSNQPQHF. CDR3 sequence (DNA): TGTGCCAGTAGTATAGCCCCTGGCAGACATAGCAATCAGCCCCAGCATTTT.

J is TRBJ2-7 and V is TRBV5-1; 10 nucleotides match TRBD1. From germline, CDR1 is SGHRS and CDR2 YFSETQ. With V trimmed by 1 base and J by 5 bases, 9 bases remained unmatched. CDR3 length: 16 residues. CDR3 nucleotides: TGCGCCAGCAGCTTGTTAGGGGACAGGGGTTCCGACGAGCAGTACTTC. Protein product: CASSLLGDRGSDEQYF.

The CDR3 region is CASSPSGGLGEKLFF. The CDR3 nucleotides read TGCGCCAGCAGCCCCTCGGGGGGCCTTGGCGAAAAACTGTTTTTT. The chain links TRBV5-1 to TRBJ1-4; TRBD1 is a possible D gene (6 bases). Germline V gives CDR1 SGHRS, CDR2 YFSETQ. Between the trimmed V and J ends, which lost 4 bases and 8 bases, there was a span of 18 bases. This CDR3 region has 15 residues. Complete variable domain (other parts from reference TRBV5-1 and TRBJ1-4): KAGVTQTPRYLIKTRGQQVTLSCSPISGHRSVSWYQQTPGQGLQFLFEYFSETQRNKGNFPGRFSGRQFSNSRSEMNVSTLELGDSALYLCASSPSGGLGEKLFFGSGTQLSVL.

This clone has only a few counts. CDR3 in DNA: TGCGCCAGCAGCCAAGACGGAGCGGTTGGGATAGGGGAGCTGTTTTTT. It is translated as CASSQDGAVGIGELFF. The rearrangement links TRBV4-1 to TRBJ2-2; D possibly corresponds to TRBD2 (5 bases). Trimming took off 0 bases at V and 8 bases at J, with 16 bases between the two ends. Germline CDR1 MGHRA, CDR2 YSYEKL. This CDR3 region has 16 residues.

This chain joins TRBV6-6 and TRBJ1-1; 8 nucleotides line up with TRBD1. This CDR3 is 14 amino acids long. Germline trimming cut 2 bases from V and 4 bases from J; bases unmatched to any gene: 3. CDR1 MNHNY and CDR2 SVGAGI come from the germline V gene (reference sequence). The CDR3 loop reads CASSYTGGGTEAFF. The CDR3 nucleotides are TGTGCCAGCAGTTACACAGGGGGGGGCACTGAAGCTTTCTTT.

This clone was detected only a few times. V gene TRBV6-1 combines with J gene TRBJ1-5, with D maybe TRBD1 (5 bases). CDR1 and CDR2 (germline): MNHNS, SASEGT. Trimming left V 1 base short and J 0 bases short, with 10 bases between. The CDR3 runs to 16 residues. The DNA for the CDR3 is TGTGCCAGCAGTGAAGAGGGACTGGTTAGCAATCAGCCCCAGCATTTT. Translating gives CASSEEGLVSNQPQHF.

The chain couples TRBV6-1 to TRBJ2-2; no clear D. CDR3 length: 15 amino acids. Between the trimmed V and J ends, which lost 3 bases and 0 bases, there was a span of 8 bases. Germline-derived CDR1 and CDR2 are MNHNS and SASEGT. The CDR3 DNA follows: TGTGCCAGCAGTGAGCGGATGACGAACACCGGGGAGCTGTTTTTT. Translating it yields CASSERMTNTGELFF.

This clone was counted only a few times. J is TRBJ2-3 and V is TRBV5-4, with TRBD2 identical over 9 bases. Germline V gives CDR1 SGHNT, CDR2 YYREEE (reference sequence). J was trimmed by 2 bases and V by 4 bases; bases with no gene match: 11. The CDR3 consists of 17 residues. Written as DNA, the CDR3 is TGTGCCAGCAGCCGGGGTGGGCTAGCGGGGAACACAGATACGCAGTATTTT. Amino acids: CASSRGGLAGNTDTQYF.

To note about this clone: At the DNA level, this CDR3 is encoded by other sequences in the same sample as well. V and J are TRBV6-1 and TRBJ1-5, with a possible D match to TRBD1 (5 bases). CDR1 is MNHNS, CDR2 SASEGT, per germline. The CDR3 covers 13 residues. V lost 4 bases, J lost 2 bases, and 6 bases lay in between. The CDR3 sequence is CASSAGGNQPQHF. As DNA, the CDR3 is TGTGCCAGCAGTGCGGGGGGCAATCAGCCCCAGCATTTT.

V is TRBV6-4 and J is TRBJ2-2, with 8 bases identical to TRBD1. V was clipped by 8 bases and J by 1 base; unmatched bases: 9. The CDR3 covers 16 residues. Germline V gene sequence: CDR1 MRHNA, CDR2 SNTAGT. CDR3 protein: CASSNRDRGNTGELFF. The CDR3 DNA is TGTGCCAGCTCAAACCGCGACAGGGGGAACACCGGGGAGCTGTTTTTT.

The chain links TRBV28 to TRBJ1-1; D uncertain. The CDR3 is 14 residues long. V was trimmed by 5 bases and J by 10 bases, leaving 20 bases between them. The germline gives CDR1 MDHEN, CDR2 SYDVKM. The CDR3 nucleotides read TGTGCCAGCAGTCCCTCCCTCTTAGTGCGAACAGCTTTCTTT. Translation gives CASSPSLLVRTAFF.

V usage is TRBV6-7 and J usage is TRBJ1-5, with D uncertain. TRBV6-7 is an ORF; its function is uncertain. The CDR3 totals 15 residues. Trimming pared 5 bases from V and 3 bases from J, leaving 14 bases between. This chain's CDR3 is CASSPGGGYNQPQHF. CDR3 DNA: TGTGCCAGCAGTCCCGGTGGAGGTTACAATCAGCCCCAGCATTTT.